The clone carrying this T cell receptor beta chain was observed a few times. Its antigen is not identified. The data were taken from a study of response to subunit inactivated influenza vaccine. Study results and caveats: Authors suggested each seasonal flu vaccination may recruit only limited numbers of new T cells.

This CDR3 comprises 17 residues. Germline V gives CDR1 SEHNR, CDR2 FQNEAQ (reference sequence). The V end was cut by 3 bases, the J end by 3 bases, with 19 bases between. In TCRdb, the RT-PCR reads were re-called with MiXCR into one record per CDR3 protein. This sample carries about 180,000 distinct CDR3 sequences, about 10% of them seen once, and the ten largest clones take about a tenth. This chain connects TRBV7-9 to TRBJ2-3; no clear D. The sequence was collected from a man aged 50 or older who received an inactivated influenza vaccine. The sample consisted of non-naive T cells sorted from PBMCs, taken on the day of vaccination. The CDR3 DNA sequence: TGTGCCAGCAGCTTCCTCGGTGGCACAGCCAGGACAGATACGCAGTATTTT. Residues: CASSFLGGTARTDTQYF.